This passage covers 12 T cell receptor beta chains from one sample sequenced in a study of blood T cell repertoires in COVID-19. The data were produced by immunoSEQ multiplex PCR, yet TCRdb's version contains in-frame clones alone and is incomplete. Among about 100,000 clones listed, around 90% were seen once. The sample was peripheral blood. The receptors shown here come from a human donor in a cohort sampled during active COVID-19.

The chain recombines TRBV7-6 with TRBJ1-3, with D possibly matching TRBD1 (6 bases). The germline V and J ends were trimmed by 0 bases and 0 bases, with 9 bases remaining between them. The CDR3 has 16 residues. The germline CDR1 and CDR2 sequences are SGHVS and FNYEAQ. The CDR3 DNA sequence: TGTGCCAGCAGCTTAGCGGGGGCAGGCTCTGGAAACACCATATATTTT. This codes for CASSLAGAGSGNTIYF. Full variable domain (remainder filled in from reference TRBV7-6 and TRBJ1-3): GAGVSQSPRYKVTKRGQDVALRCDPISGHVSLYWYRQALGQGPEFLTYFNYEAQQDKSGLPNDRFSAERPEGSISTLTIQRTEQRDSAMYRCASSLAGAGSGNTIYFGEGSWLTVV.

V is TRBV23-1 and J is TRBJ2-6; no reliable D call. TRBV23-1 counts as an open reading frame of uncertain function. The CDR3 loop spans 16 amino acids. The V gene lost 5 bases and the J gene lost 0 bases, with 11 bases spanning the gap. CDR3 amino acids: CASSSPPVSGANVLTF. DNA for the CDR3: TGCGCCAGCAGTTCCCCGCCGGTCTCTGGGGCCAACGTCCTGACTTTC.

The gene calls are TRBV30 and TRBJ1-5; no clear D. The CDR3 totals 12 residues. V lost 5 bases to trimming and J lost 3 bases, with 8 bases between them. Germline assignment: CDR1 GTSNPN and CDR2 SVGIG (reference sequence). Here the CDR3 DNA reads TGTGCCTGGGGACGGGTCAATCAGCCCCAGCATTTT. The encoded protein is CAWGRVNQPQHF.

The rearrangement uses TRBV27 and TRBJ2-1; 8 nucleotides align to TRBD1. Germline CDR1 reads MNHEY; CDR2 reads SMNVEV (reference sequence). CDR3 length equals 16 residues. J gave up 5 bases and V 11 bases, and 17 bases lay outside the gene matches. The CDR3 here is CASSPRGQGANNEQFF. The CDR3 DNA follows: TGTGCCTCGTCCCCTCGAGGGCAGGGGGCGAACAATGAGCAGTTCTTC.

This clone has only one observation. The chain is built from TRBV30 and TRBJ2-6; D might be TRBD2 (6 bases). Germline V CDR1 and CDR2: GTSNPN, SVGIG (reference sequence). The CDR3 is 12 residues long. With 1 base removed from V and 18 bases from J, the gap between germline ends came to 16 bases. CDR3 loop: CAWSGGVGQQTF. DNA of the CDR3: TGTGCCTGGAGTGGGGGGGTAGGACAACAGACTTTC.

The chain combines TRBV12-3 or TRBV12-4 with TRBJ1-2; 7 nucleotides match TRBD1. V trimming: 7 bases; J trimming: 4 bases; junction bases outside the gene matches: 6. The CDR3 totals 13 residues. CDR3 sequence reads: CASNLGQPYGYTF. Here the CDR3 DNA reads TGTGCCAGCAATTTGGGACAGCCCTATGGCTACACCTTC.

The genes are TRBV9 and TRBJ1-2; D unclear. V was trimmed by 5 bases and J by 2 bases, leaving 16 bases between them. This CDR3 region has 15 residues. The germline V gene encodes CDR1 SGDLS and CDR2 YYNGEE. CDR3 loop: CASRAVGPRNYGYTF. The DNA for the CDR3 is TGTGCCAGCAGAGCGGTGGGCCCTCGAAACTATGGCTACACCTTC.

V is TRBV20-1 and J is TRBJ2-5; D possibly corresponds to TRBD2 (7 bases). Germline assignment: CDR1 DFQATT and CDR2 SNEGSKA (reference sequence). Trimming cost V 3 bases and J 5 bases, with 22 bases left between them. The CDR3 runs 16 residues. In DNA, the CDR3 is TGCAGTGCTAGTCAGATAGGGGGGGGACGACGGGAGACCCAGTACTTC. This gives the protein CSASQIGGGRRETQYF.

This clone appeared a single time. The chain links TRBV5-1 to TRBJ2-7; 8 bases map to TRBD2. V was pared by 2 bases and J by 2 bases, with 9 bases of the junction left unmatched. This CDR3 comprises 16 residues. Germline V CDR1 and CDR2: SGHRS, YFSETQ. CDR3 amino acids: CASSFGVREGAYEQYF. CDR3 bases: TGCGCCAGCAGCTTCGGGGTACGGGAGGGCGCCTACGAGCAGTACTTC.

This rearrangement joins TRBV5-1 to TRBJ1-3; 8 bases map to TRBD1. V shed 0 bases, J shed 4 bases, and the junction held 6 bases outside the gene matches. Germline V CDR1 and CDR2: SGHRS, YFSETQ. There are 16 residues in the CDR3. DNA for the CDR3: TGCGCCAGCAGCTTGGGCCCAGGGGGCTCCGGAAACACCATATATTTT. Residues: CASSLGPGGSGNTIYF.

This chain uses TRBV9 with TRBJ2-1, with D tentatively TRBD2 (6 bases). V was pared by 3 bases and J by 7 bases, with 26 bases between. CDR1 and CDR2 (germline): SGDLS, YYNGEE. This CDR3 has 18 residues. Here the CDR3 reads CASSEAPGAGIKVNEQFF. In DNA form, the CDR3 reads TGTGCCAGCAGCGAGGCCCCCGGTGCGGGGATCAAGGTGAATGAGCAGTTCTTC.

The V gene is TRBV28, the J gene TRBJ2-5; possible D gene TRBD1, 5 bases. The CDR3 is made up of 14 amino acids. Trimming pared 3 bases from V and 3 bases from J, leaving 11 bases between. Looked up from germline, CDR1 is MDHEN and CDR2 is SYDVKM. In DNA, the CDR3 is TGTGCCAGCAGTTTTTGGGCAGGGAAAGAGACCCAGTACTTC. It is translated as CASSFWAGKETQYF.